This passage covers 8 T cell receptor beta chains from one sample sequenced in a study of Ad26.COV2.S vaccination and SARS-CoV-2 variants. Treatment denoted: some 20 received Ad26.COV2.S at low or high dose, single or two shots; roughly five received placebo; per-sample allocation not given. Samples were taken on day 63 after the first vaccine or placebo injection. The table came from immunoSEQ multiplex PCR; TCRdb's copy has only in-frame clones and leaves some out. The sample has around 450,000 clones, roughly 90% seen once. The sample in question was peripheral blood, obtained in a trial of Ad26.COV2.S vaccine versus placebo. These receptors originate from a person between 18 and 60 years old who received the Ad26.COV2.S COVID-19 vaccine or a placebo.

This clone was recorded once. V gene TRBV27 combines with J gene TRBJ2-7, with D tentatively TRBD1 or TRBD2 (5 bases each). The CDR3 runs 17 residues. Germline V gene lookup returns CDR1 MNHEY and CDR2 SMNVEV (reference sequence). Trimming stripped 7 bases from V and 3 bases from J, with 25 bases between. CDR3 in amino acids: CASMPGTASLGVYEQYF. CDR3 DNA: TGTGCCAGCATGCCAGGGACGGCCAGTCTGGGGGTCTACGAGCAGTACTTC.

This sequence joins TRBV5-5 and TRBJ2-7, with TRBD1 matching over 7 bases. Trimming cost V 7 bases and J 5 bases; bases outside gene matches: 9. Germline assignment: CDR1 SGHKS and CDR2 YYEKEE (reference sequence). The CDR3 is made up of 13 amino acids. The CDR3 spells CASEGARLNEQYF. CDR3 DNA: TGTGCCAGCGAGGGGGCGCGATTAAACGAGCAGTACTTC. Filled out from reference TRBV5-5 and TRBJ2-7, the complete variable domain reads DAGVTQSPTHLIKTRGQQVTLRCSPISGHKSVSWYQQVLGQGPQFIFQYYEKEERGRGNFPDRFSARQFPNYSSELNVNALLLGDSALYLCASEGARLNEQYFGPGTRLTVT.

The genes are TRBV7-9 and TRBJ1-6; TRBD1 agrees at 9 bases. The CDR3 is made up of 17 amino acids. V was pared by 5 bases and J by 2 bases, with 7 bases of the junction left unmatched. The germline V gene encodes CDR1 SEHNR and CDR2 FQNEAQ (reference sequence). CDR3 sequence reads: CASSRGQGTAYNSPLHF. CDR3 bases: TGTGCCAGCAGCAGGGGACAGGGCACAGCCTATAATTCACCCCTCCACTTT.

The J gene is TRBJ2-5, the V gene TRBV30; 9 bases line up with TRBD1. V lost 1 base to trimming and J lost 4 bases; unmatched junction nucleotides: 7. The CDR3 is 15 amino acids. The germline gives CDR1 GTSNPN, CDR2 SVGIG (reference sequence). CDR3 region: CAWSGPTGGVETQYF. CDR3 in DNA: TGTGCCTGGAGTGGGCCAACAGGGGGCGTAGAGACCCAGTACTTC.

The chain links TRBV7-8 to TRBJ2-2, with D possibly TRBD2 on 6 matching bases. Deletions cut 0 bases from V and 5 bases from J, with 10 bases between. CDR1 SGHVS and CDR2 FQNEAQ come from the germline V gene. CDR3 length equals 15 residues. CDR3 loop: CASSLAEGGTGELFF. Here the CDR3 DNA reads TGTGCCAGCAGCTTAGCGGAGGGCGGTACCGGGGAGCTGTTTTTT.

The chain recombines TRBV28 with TRBJ1-6; D unclear. V gave up 6 bases and J gave up 9 bases, with 15 bases separating them. The CDR3 consists of 14 residues. Germline CDR1 reads MDHEN; CDR2 reads SYDVKM. DNA of the CDR3: TGTGCCAGCAGCGGGAATGGCAGGAGTTCACCCCTCCACTTT. This sequence encodes CASSGNGRSSPLHF.

The chain uses TRBV6-2 or TRBV6-3 and TRBJ2-2, with 7 bases lining up with TRBD1. The CDR3 is 16 amino acids. Per the germline V gene, CDR1 is MNHEY and CDR2 is SVGEGT. Trimming at V came to 0 bases and at J to 1 base, leaving 2 bases not matched to a gene. CDR3 region: CASSYSSGGNTGELFF. The CDR3, as DNA: TGTGCCAGCAGTTACTCGTCAGGGGGGAACACCGGGGAGCTGTTTTTT.

The rearrangement joins TRBV4-3 to TRBJ2-2, with D tentatively TRBD2 (6 bases). The ends were cut back, 0 bases at V and 2 bases at J, with 16 bases in the middle. Germline V gene lookup returns CDR1 LGHNA and CDR2 YSLEER. CDR3 length equals 18 residues. The CDR3, as DNA: TGCGCCAGCAGCCAAGAAAGGTCGTGGGGGACTAACACCGGGGAGCTGTTTTTT. Translated, it gives CASSQERSWGTNTGELFF.